One and the same sample provided the 20 T cell receptor beta chains below, sequenced in a study of blood T cell repertoires in COVID-19. The data were produced by immunoSEQ multiplex PCR, yet TCRdb's version contains in-frame clones alone and is incomplete. The sample yields 180,000 or so clones, around 83% seen once. Sequenced sample: peripheral blood. These receptors came from a woman aged 55-70 years with acute or convalescent COVID-19.

The V gene is TRBV19, the J gene TRBJ1-1; D possibly corresponds to TRBD1 (6 bases). From germline, CDR1 is LNHDA and CDR2 SQIVND (reference sequence). Trimming shortened V by 7 bases and J by 0 bases, and 18 bases separated the two germline ends. The CDR3 sequence is 16 residues long. CDR3 residues: CASIERGGIMNTEAFF. DNA for the CDR3: TGTGCCAGTATTGAGCGAGGGGGTATAATGAACACTGAAGCTTTCTTT.

The V gene is TRBV18, the J gene TRBJ1-5; D uncertain. The CDR3 runs 13 residues. Trimming cost V 2 bases and J 11 bases, with 13 bases left between them. Germline assignment: CDR1 KGHSH and CDR2 LQKENI. The CDR3 sequence: CASSPAGGSAQHF. In DNA form, the CDR3 reads TGTGCCAGCTCACCAGCTGGCGGGTCGGCCCAGCATTTT.

This chain joins TRBV11-1 and TRBJ1-1; no clear D. Germline V CDR1 and CDR2: SGHAT, FQDESV (reference sequence). The CDR3 length is 11 residues. V was trimmed by 1 base and J by 6 bases, leaving 3 bases between them. CDR3 sequence reads: CASSLGAEAFF. The CDR3 nucleotides are TGTGCCAGCAGCTTAGGAGCTGAAGCTTTCTTT.

The chain carries TRBV6-2 or TRBV6-3 and TRBJ1-1, with a weak D call TRBD1 (5 bases). The germline gives CDR1 MNHEY, CDR2 SVGEGT. This CDR3 contains 14 residues. The ends were cut back, 5 bases at V and 0 bases at J, with 10 bases in the middle. The CDR3 spells CASSDGAMNTEAFF. DNA of the CDR3: TGTGCCAGCAGTGATGGGGCCATGAACACTGAAGCTTTCTTT.

The chain joins TRBV2 to TRBJ2-3; perhaps TRBD2 as D (5 bases). The CDR3 consists of 13 residues. With 6 bases removed from V and 5 bases from J, the gap between germline ends came to 12 bases. Germline values: CDR1 SNHLY, CDR2 FYNNEI. As DNA, the CDR3 is TGTGCCAGCAGACTCGGCGGAGGAGATACGCAGTATTTT. Encoded protein: CASRLGGGDTQYF.

J is TRBJ1-6 and V is TRBV19; D is ambiguous. This CDR3 is 15 amino acids long. V dropped 4 bases and J dropped 1 base, with 8 bases sitting between them. The germline V gene encodes CDR1 LNHDA and CDR2 SQIVND (reference sequence). The CDR3 sequence is CASSNGRSYNSPLHF. For the CDR3, the DNA is TGTGCCAGTAGTAACGGTCGGTCCTATAATTCACCCCTCCACTTT.

The V gene is TRBV11-2, the J gene TRBJ2-6, with D possibly TRBD1 on 6 matching bases. Trimming removed 4 bases at V and 3 bases at J, with 13 bases between. The CDR3 is made up of 16 amino acids. Germline V gives CDR1 SGHAT, CDR2 FQNNGV. The CDR3 loop is CASSSFTGFGANVLTF. CDR3 nucleotides: TGTGCCAGCAGCTCCTTCACAGGGTTTGGGGCCAACGTCCTGACTTTC.

The rearrangement links TRBV5-4 to TRBJ2-1, with TRBD1 as a possible D gene (5 bases). Trimming shortened V by 4 bases and J by 6 bases, and 17 bases separated the two germline ends. The CDR3 has 15 residues. Germline CDR1 is SGHNT and CDR2 is YYREEE (reference sequence). CDR3 DNA sequence: TGTGCCAGCAGCAGAGAATTACAGGTAATCAATGAGCAGTTCTTC. It is translated as CASSRELQVINEQFF.

This rearrangement joins TRBV3-1 (or the pseudogene TRBV3-2) to TRBJ1-1; D not certain. The CDR3 totals 13 residues. From germline, CDR1 is LGHDT and CDR2 YNNKEL (reference sequence). V was cut by 6 bases and J by 4 bases, with 12 bases left in between. CDR3 DNA: TGTGCCAGCAGTCTCCAACTCGGCACTGAAGCTTTCTTT. Residues: CASSLQLGTEAFF.

This CDR3 reads CAWSTDTYNSPLHF. The CDR3 DNA reads TGTGCCTGGAGTACGGACACCTATAATTCACCCCTCCACTTT. The rearrangement links TRBV30 to TRBJ1-6; TRBD1 is a possible D gene (5 bases). This CDR3 spans 14 amino acids. CDR1 is GTSNPN and CDR2 is SVGIG in the germline V gene (reference sequence). With 2 bases removed from V and 2 bases from J, the gap between germline ends came to 7 bases.

This clone was seen only once. The genes are TRBV6-5 and TRBJ1-1; D ambiguous. Trimming took 9 bases from V and 0 from J, leaving 11 bases between them. The CDR3 has 13 amino acids. Germline V gene data show CDR1 as MNHEY and CDR2 as SVGAGI. DNA of the CDR3: TGTGCCAGTTCTGCTACAGTGAACACTGAAGCTTTCTTT. Residues: CASSATVNTEAFF.

The chain uses TRBV28 and TRBJ1-1; the D gene is possibly TRBD1 (6 bases). There are 14 residues in the CDR3. V dropped 10 bases and J dropped 5 bases, with 20 bases sitting between them. CDR1 and CDR2 (germline): MDHEN, SYDVKM. The CDR3 DNA sequence: TGTGCCACCCAACCGGGGGGCTCGGGGACTGAAGCTTTCTTT. This encodes CATQPGGSGTEAFF.

The genes are TRBV6-5 and TRBJ1-5, with 7 bases aligning to TRBD1. After removal of 5 bases from V and 6 bases from J, the junction contained 4 bases not matched to a gene. Germline CDR1 reads MNHEY; CDR2 reads SVGAGI. The CDR3 sequence is 13 residues long. CDR3 DNA sequence: TGTGCCAGCAGTCCTGACAGGGTTCAGCCCCAGCATTTT. This sequence encodes CASSPDRVQPQHF.

With respect to this clone: Different DNA sequences within this sample yield the same CDR3. The rearrangement uses TRBV9 and TRBJ2-1; 8 bases line up with TRBD2. The CDR3 is made up of 15 amino acids. With 0 bases clipped from V and 4 bases from J, the junction kept 3 bases outside the gene matches. The germline CDR1 and CDR2 sequences are SGDLS and YYNGEE. The CDR3 bases are TGTGCCAGCAGCGTAGAGACGGGAGGGTACAATGAGCAGTTCTTC. Its protein is CASSVETGGYNEQFF.

The chain couples TRBV13 to TRBJ1-2; tentative D call: TRBD1 (6 bases). Germline values: CDR1 PRHDT, CDR2 FYEKMQ (reference sequence). V lost 5 bases to trimming and J lost 1 base, with 11 bases between them. The CDR3 covers 14 residues. CDR3 in DNA: TGTGCCAGCAGCCGGACAGCTTTTAACTATGGCTACACCTTC. This translates into CASSRTAFNYGYTF. Using reference TRBV13 and TRBJ1-2 for the parts outside the CDR3, the full variable domain is AAGVIQSPRHLIKEKRETATLKCYPIPRHDTVYWYQQGPGQDPQFLISFYEKMQSDKGSIPDRFSAQQFSDYHSELNMSSLELGDSALYFCASSRTAFNYGYTFGSGTRLTVV.

This chain connects TRBV6-5 to TRBJ1-1, with D possibly being TRBD1 (5 bases). The ends were cut back, 8 bases at V and 1 base at J, with 5 bases in the middle. Germline CDR1 is MNHEY and CDR2 is SVGAGI. This CDR3 has 11 residues. DNA for the CDR3: TGTGCCAGCGACAGGAACACTGAAGCTTTCTTT. This codes for CASDRNTEAFF.

The chain uses TRBV28 and TRBJ1-2; D gene uncertain. The CDR3 sequence is 12 residues long. Germline V gene sequence: CDR1 MDHEN, CDR2 SYDVKM. The V end was cut by 8 bases, the J end by 7 bases, with 14 bases between. CDR3 loop: CASGVFGGGYTF. For the CDR3, the DNA is TGTGCCAGCGGGGTGTTCGGAGGTGGCTACACCTTC.

The V and J genes are TRBV19 and TRBJ1-5; 7 bases are a match to TRBD1. V shed 6 bases, J shed 0 bases, and the junction held 8 bases outside the gene matches. The CDR3 has 16 amino acids. Germline CDR1 LNHDA, CDR2 SQIVND (reference sequence). CDR3 loop: CASRSYRGLSNQPQHF. CDR3 in DNA: TGTGCCAGTAGATCCTACAGGGGCCTTAGCAATCAGCCCCAGCATTTT.

The V gene is TRBV10-3, the J gene TRBJ2-5, with 15 positions matching TRBD2. Germline assignment: CDR1 ENHRY and CDR2 SYGVKD. The ends lost 6 bases at V and 5 bases at J; junction bases unmatched: 7. The length of the CDR3 is 16 residues. The CDR3 coding sequence is TGTGCCATCAGCCAAGGACTAGCGGGAGGGGGCGAGACCCAGTACTTC. This codes for CAISQGLAGGGETQYF.

This rearrangement joins TRBV14 to TRBJ2-1; D may be TRBD2 (5 bases). Germline values: CDR1 SGHDN, CDR2 FVKESK. Trimming left V 0 bases short and J 10 bases short, with 16 bases between. CDR3 length: 15 residues. CDR3 region: CASSQDLGYGEEQFF. DNA for the CDR3: TGTGCCAGCAGCCAAGATCTCGGTTATGGGGAGGAGCAGTTCTTC.